This T cell receptor (beta chain) originates from a study of graft-versus-host responses after intestinal transplantation. Study summary: All of the recipients had induction that used anti-thymocyte globulin, then tacrolimus and steroids for approximately 3 years. Study findings and constraints: Allografts from individuals with graft-donor T cell macrochimerism displayed high graft-versus-host to host-versus-graft clonal ratios. Among circulating GvH clones, peak levels were associated with early post-transplant declines in HvG clones. The marrow of recipients harbored GvH clones, and ileum or blood showed some of them first.

The data were produced by immunoSEQ multiplex PCR, yet TCRdb's version contains in-frame clones alone and is incomplete. The table records tens of thousands of clones, more than 80% of them present only once. Details on this clone: Its antigen remains unidentified.

Trimming cost V 6 bases and J 8 bases; bases outside gene matches: 13. From germline, CDR1 is SGHVS and CDR2 FQNEAQ. The CDR3 loop spans 16 amino acids. This TCR was sampled from a human donor who received an intestinal transplant. The source was unstimulated CD8+ T cells sorted from spleen or lymph node cells, collected before intestinal transplant. This rearrangement joins TRBV7-8 to TRBJ1-4; TRBD1 matches at 9 bases. The CDR3 DNA reads as TGTGCCAGCAGTCCCGGGACAGGGACGGGGAGGGAAAAACTGTTTTTT. This gives the protein CASSPGTGTGREKLFF.